The 6 T cell receptor beta chains presented below share a single source sample, sequenced in a study of memory CD4+ T cells and cytomegalovirus serostatus. The sort gate was single viable CD3+CD4+CD8-CD45RO+ cells for memory CD4+ T cells. This table comes from immunoSEQ multiplex PCR, and its TCRdb copy is limited to in-frame clones, with some not included. The data hold tens of thousands of clones, with about 80% observed a single time. Sequencing was done on a sample of memory CD4+ T cells from blood. Receptors originate from an adult in good health and CMV-seronegative.

Only a few counts were recorded for this clone. As DNA, the CDR3 is TGTGCCAGCAGCGGGGCTTCGGGCGGGTCACCCCTCCACTTT. This gives the protein CASSGASGGSPLHF. The chain has TRBV7-9 and TRBJ1-6; D is possibly TRBD1 (5 bases). The CDR3 loop spans 14 amino acids. Germline V CDR1 and CDR2: SEHNR, FQNEAQ (reference sequence). V lost 5 bases to trimming and J lost 10 bases, with 15 bases between them.

The chain is built from TRBV6-6 and TRBJ2-7; D gene unclear. Germline V gene lookup returns CDR1 MNHNY and CDR2 SVGAGI (reference sequence). The CDR3 spans 14 residues. Trimming stripped 0 bases from V and 6 bases from J, with 12 bases between. CDR3 sequence: CASSYSTQALEQYF. DNA for the CDR3: TGTGCCAGCAGTTACTCGACCCAGGCTCTCGAGCAGTACTTC.

This chain uses TRBV4-2 with TRBJ1-4; weak D call: TRBD1 (5 bases). V dropped 1 base and J dropped 4 bases, with 13 bases sitting between them. Germline CDR1 LGHNA, CDR2 YNFKEQ. This CDR3 spans 16 amino acids. The DNA of the CDR3 is TGTGCCAGCAGCCAAGTGGGGGGGGTATTTAATGAAAAACTGTTTTTT. Translation: CASSQVGGVFNEKLFF.

This clone was seen once. V and J are TRBV5-4 and TRBJ1-2; the D is unclear. Germline CDR1 reads SGHNT; CDR2 reads YYREEE (reference sequence). CDR3 length equals 11 residues. V was trimmed by 4 bases and J by 1 base, leaving 2 bases between them. DNA of the CDR3: TGTGCCAGCAGCAATAACTATGGCTACACCTTC. Translated: CASSNNYGYTF.

CDR3 residues: CASSETTRGINYGYTF. CDR3 sequence (DNA): TGTGCCAGCAGCGAGACTACGAGGGGGATCAACTATGGCTACACCTTC. This chain uses TRBV6-6 with TRBJ1-2, with D possibly TRBD1 on 6 matching bases. The CDR3 covers 16 residues. V was cut by 6 bases and J by 2 bases, with 19 bases left in between. Germline CDR1 MNHNY, CDR2 SVGAGI (reference sequence).

The table lists this clone with a count of one. V is TRBV25-1 and J is TRBJ1-6; weak D call: TRBD1 (5 bases). This CDR3 is built from 14 residues. The V end lost 6 bases, the J end lost 7 bases, and 13 bases lay between the germline ends. Germline V gene data show CDR1 as MGHDK and CDR2 as SYGVNS. The chain's CDR3 is CASRETATNSPLHF. DNA of the CDR3: TGTGCCAGCAGGGAGACAGCAACGAATTCACCCCTCCACTTT.